The 29 T cell receptor beta chains below come from one sample, sequenced in a study of identical twins. Each CDR3 protein is one row after TCRdb ran MiXCR on the 5' RACE reads. Counted here are hundreds of thousands of distinct CDR3 sequences, over 8.5% occurring once; the ten biggest clones make up 0.98%. The data were also submitted as part of a second study, on yellow fever vaccine responses in identical twins.

Sequenced sample: PBMCs. Receptors originate from a woman between 18 and 30 years old in good health.

This clonotype has at least ten counts. V and J are TRBV6-2 or TRBV6-3 and TRBJ2-5, with D perhaps matching TRBD1 or TRBD2 (5 bases each). V lost 8 bases to trimming and J lost 3 bases, with 19 bases between them. This CDR3 spans 15 amino acids. Germline V CDR1 and CDR2: MNHEY, SVGEGT. The CDR3 reads CASANPGRKKETQYF. The CDR3 DNA sequence: TGTGCCAGCGCTAATCCGGGACGGAAAAAAGAGACCCAGTACTTC.

In DNA, the CDR3 is TGTGCCAGCAGTTTTGGTGGCGGTACAGCGCAGTTCTTC. The encoded protein is CASSFGGGTAQFF. V and J are TRBV12-3 or TRBV12-4 and TRBJ2-1; no clear D. CDR3 length equals 13 residues. V gave up 3 bases and J gave up 12 bases, with 15 bases separating them.

This clonotype was counted a few times. The genes are TRBV3-1 and TRBJ2-3, with TRBD1 matching over 8 bases. This CDR3 comprises 18 residues. V dropped 0 bases and J dropped 6; count of bases not matched to a gene: 14. Per germline, CDR1 LGHDT and CDR2 YNNKEL (reference sequence). The CDR3 protein is CASSQETLRDRLFDTQYF. Written as DNA, the CDR3 is TGTGCCAGCAGCCAAGAAACACTCAGGGACAGGCTCTTTGATACGCAGTATTTT.

This clonotype appeared a few times. The CDR3 nucleotides are TGTGCCAGCAGCCGGGAAGACATGGGATTGAACACCGGGGAGCTGTTTTTT. It codes for CASSREDMGLNTGELFF. The chain employs TRBV4-2 and TRBJ2-2; D is uncertain. The germline CDR1 and CDR2 sequences are LGHNA and YNFKEQ. The CDR3 is 17 amino acids. Between the trimmed V and J ends, which lost 4 bases and 1 base, there was a span of 16 bases.

The chain couples TRBV28 to TRBJ2-4, with 7 bases that match TRBD1. The J segment lost 8 bases and the V segment lost 6 bases, leaving 10 bases of the junction unmatched. The CDR3 consists of 14 residues. Germline CDR1 reads MDHEN; CDR2 reads SYDVKM. The chain's CDR3 is CASRQTGARDIQYF. CDR3 nucleotide sequence: TGTGCCAGCAGACAAACAGGGGCGCGAGACATTCAGTACTTC. Full variable domain (remainder filled in from reference TRBV28 and TRBJ2-4): DVKVTQSSRYLVKRTGEKVFLECVQDMDHENMFWYRQDPGLGLRLIYFSYDVKMKEKGDIPEGYSVSREKKERFSLILESASTNQTSMYLCASRQTGARDIQYFGAGTRLSVL.

The V gene is TRBV29-1, the J gene TRBJ2-7, with D unresolved. Trimming cost V 6 bases and J 2 bases, with 11 bases left between them. Germline assignment: CDR1 SQVTM and CDR2 ANQGSEA. The CDR3 sequence is 12 residues long. The CDR3 region is CSVLDGTYEQYF. The CDR3 DNA follows: TGCAGCGTCCTGGACGGAACCTACGAGCAGTACTTC.

This chain connects TRBV5-1 to TRBJ2-7; 8 positions match TRBD2. CDR1 is SGHRS, CDR2 YFSETQ, per germline. This CDR3 is built from 17 residues. The V segment lost 4 bases and the J segment 2 bases; nucleotides outside the gene matches: 14. The CDR3 coding sequence is TGCGCCAGCAGCCCACCGGTCGGCGGGGGGCCTCCCTACGAGCAGTACTTC. This gives the protein CASSPPVGGGPPYEQYF.

The chain couples TRBV5-1 to TRBJ1-1; D unresolved. This CDR3 has 13 residues. Germline V gene sequence: CDR1 SGHRS, CDR2 YFSETQ. V lost 4 bases, J lost 5 bases, and 12 bases lay in between. CDR3 DNA sequence: TGCGCCAGCAGCCTCCCCTTGGGAACTGAAGCTTTCTTT. Its translation is CASSLPLGTEAFF.

The chain couples TRBV5-1 to TRBJ2-5; TRBD1 aligns across 9 bases. Unmatched junction bases numbered 5, after V lost 4 bases and J lost 1 base. Germline CDR1 and CDR2: SGHRS and YFSETQ. CDR3 length: 15 amino acids. CDR3 DNA: TGCGCCAGCAGCCCGGACAGGGGCTCCCAAGAGACCCAGTACTTC. Protein: CASSPDRGSQETQYF. The full variable domain, rest sourced from reference TRBV5-1 and TRBJ2-5, is KAGVTQTPRYLIKTRGQQVTLSCSPISGHRSVSWYQQTPGQGLQFLFEYFSETQRNKGNFPGRFSGRQFSNSRSEMNVSTLELGDSALYLCASSPDRGSQETQYFGPGTRLLVL.

This clonotype was recorded a few times. The V call is TRBV6-5, the J call TRBJ2-7; TRBD2 matches 7 bases. The germline CDR1 and CDR2 sequences are MNHEY and SVGAGI. The CDR3 spans 15 residues. The V gene end was trimmed by 4 bases and the J gene end by 0 bases; junction bases not matched to a gene: 6. The CDR3: CASSLVAGLSYEQYF. The CDR3 bases are TGTGCCAGCAGTTTAGTAGCGGGCCTCTCCTACGAGCAGTACTTC.

This clonotype was found a few times. The genes are TRBV4-1 and TRBJ2-3; the match to TRBD1 covers 7 bases. Germline trimming cut 0 bases from V and 4 bases from J; bases unmatched to any gene: 10. In germline, CDR1 is MGHRA, CDR2 YSYEKL. The CDR3 has 17 amino acids. DNA of the CDR3: TGCGCCAGCAGCCAAGATTTCGGTGACAGGGCCTCAGATACGCAGTATTTT. Amino acids: CASSQDFGDRASDTQYF.

As concerns this clonotype: At one end, the junction sequence differs from germline, possibly due to a read error. The chain has TRBV29-1 and TRBJ2-7; 8 bases match TRBD1. CDR1 is SQVTM, CDR2 ANQGSEA, per germline. This CDR3 region has 15 residues. Here the CDR3 DNA reads TGCAGTGTTGAAGGAACAGGGGGTGCGGGGAACGAGCAGTACTTC. Amino acids: CSVEGTGGAGNEQYF.

J is TRBJ2-7 and V is TRBV20-1, with a weak D call TRBD1 (5 bases). V lost 8 bases and J 6 bases, leaving 17 bases between the germline ends. This CDR3 comprises 12 residues. Germline V gene data show CDR1 as DFQATT and CDR2 as SNEGSKA (reference sequence). The CDR3 region has the DNA TGCAGTTCTGGGGCCCTTACTCGCGAGCAGTACTTC. Residues: CSSGALTREQYF.

This clonotype was found a few times. The rearrangement uses TRBV29-1 and TRBJ1-2; D gene ambiguous. V lost 0 bases, J lost 6 bases, and 20 bases lay in between. CDR1 SQVTM and CDR2 ANQGSEA come from the germline V gene. The CDR3 is 16 amino acids. CDR3 residues: CSVEDPGLTWDHGYTF. The CDR3 nucleotides are TGCAGCGTTGAAGATCCGGGTTTAACATGGGATCATGGCTACACCTTC.

This clonotype was detected only a few times. This chain links TRBV6-5 with TRBJ1-1; no clear D gene. The CDR3 runs to 13 residues. V gave up 2 bases and J gave up 4 bases, with 8 bases separating them. Germline-derived CDR1 and CDR2 are MNHEY and SVGAGI. The CDR3 is CASSYQPVTEAFF. CDR3 nucleotide sequence: TGTGCCAGCAGTTACCAACCGGTCACTGAAGCTTTCTTT.

The chain links TRBV24-1 to TRBJ2-3, with 9 nucleotides matching TRBD2. Germline loops: CDR1 KGHDR, CDR2 SFDVKD. This CDR3 has 19 residues. V was clipped by 1 base and J by 0 bases; unmatched bases: 10. The CDR3 DNA is TGTGCCACCAGTGATTTTGAAGCGGGAGGCATCTTTAGCACAGATACGCAGTATTTT. This translates into CATSDFEAGGIFSTDTQYF.

This clonotype has more than one count but fewer than ten. The chain combines TRBV28 with TRBJ2-2; TRBD1 might be the D (6 bases). Germline V gene sequence: CDR1 MDHEN, CDR2 SYDVKM. V dropped 5 bases and J dropped 4 bases, with 8 bases sitting between them. The CDR3 runs 13 residues. The CDR3 region has the DNA TGTGCCAGCAGTGGACAGTTCACCGGGGAGCTGTTTTTT. It translates to CASSGQFTGELFF. Combining the CDR3 with reference TRBV28 and TRBJ2-2 gives the whole variable domain DVKVTQSSRYLVKRTGEKVFLECVQDMDHENMFWYRQDPGLGLRLIYFSYDVKMKEKGDIPEGYSVSREKKERFSLILESASTNQTSMYLCASSGQFTGELFFGEGSRLTVL.

This sequence joins TRBV20-1 and TRBJ2-7; 8 nucleotides match TRBD2. The V gene end was trimmed by 6 bases and the J gene end by 1 base; junction bases not matched to a gene: 5. Germline lookup yields CDR1 DFQATT and CDR2 SNEGSKA (reference sequence). The length of the CDR3 is 13 residues. The CDR3 is CSATRGGSYEQYF. DNA for the CDR3: TGCAGTGCCACCCGGGGGGGGTCCTACGAGCAGTACTTC.

This clonotype was detected many times. This sequence joins TRBV29-1 and TRBJ2-7; D is possibly TRBD1 (6 bases). From germline, CDR1 is SQVTM and CDR2 ANQGSEA. CDR3 length: 13 amino acids. Trimming took off 7 bases at V and 7 bases at J, with 20 bases between the two ends. CDR3 DNA: TGCAGCGGACAGGCCTCCGAACTCTCGGAGCAGTACTTC. It yields the protein CSGQASELSEQYF.

The gene calls are TRBV5-1 and TRBJ1-5; no firm D call. Germline CDR1 reads SGHRS; CDR2 reads YFSETQ. This CDR3 comprises 14 residues. V lost 0 bases to trimming and J lost 7 bases, with 11 bases between them. CDR3 coding DNA: TGCGCCAGCAGCTTGGGAACCGTAGGGCAGCCCCAGCATTTT. Translated: CASSLGTVGQPQHF.

The chain is built from TRBV2 and TRBJ2-5; TRBD2 matches 13 bases. Per germline, CDR1 SNHLY and CDR2 FYNNEI. This CDR3 spans 14 amino acids. Unmatched junction bases numbered 3, after V lost 6 bases and J lost 5 bases. CDR3 nucleotide sequence: TGTGCCAGCAGAAGGACTAGCGGGAGCGAGACCCAGTACTTC. Translating it yields CASRRTSGSETQYF. Supplemented by reference TRBV2 and TRBJ2-5, the full variable domain reads EPEVTQTPSHQVTQMGQEVILRCVPISNHLYFYWYRQILGQKVEFLVSFYNNEISEKSEIFDDQFSVERPDGSNFTLKIRSTKLEDSAMYFCASRRTSGSETQYFGPGTRLLVL.

This clonotype was counted a few times. This sequence joins TRBV24-1 and TRBJ2-1, with TRBD2 matching 7 bases. From germline, CDR1 is KGHDR and CDR2 SFDVKD. Trimming removed 3 bases from V and 3 bases from J; junction bases left unmatched: 7. The CDR3 covers 16 residues. CDR3 loop: CATSDPGVAGYNEQFF. The DNA of the CDR3 is TGTGCCACCAGTGATCCCGGAGTAGCGGGCTACAATGAGCAGTTCTTC.

This sequence joins TRBV6-2 or TRBV6-3 and TRBJ2-5; D call uncertain. The CDR3 runs 13 residues. Trimming removed 0 bases at V and 5 bases at J, with 7 bases between. Germline assignment: CDR1 MNHEY and CDR2 SVGEGT. The DNA of the CDR3 is TGTGCCAGCAGTTACTCACCGGCGGAGACCCAGTACTTC. Translation gives CASSYSPAETQYF.

This chain uses TRBV9 with TRBJ2-3; D gene unclear. The CDR3 sequence is 13 residues long. Trimming took off 0 bases at V and 8 bases at J, with 10 bases between the two ends. CDR1 and CDR2 from the germline V gene are SGDLS and YYNGEE. As DNA, the CDR3 is TGTGCCAGCAGCGTAGGGTCCCCGGGTACGCAGTATTTT. Protein: CASSVGSPGTQYF.

J is TRBJ1-2 and V is TRBV28; D gene ambiguous. V was pared by 5 bases and J by 8 bases, with 12 bases between. The length of the CDR3 is 12 residues. The germline gives CDR1 MDHEN, CDR2 SYDVKM. The CDR3 DNA reads as TGTGCCAGCAGTATACGGGGTGGCGGCTACACCTTC. Protein product: CASSIRGGGYTF.

The table lists this clonotype with many counts. The chain is built from TRBV4-1 and TRBJ2-5, with 8 bases matching TRBD2. The CDR3 covers 14 residues. Germline CDR1 and CDR2: MGHRA and YSYEKL. V lost 3 bases, J lost 5 bases, and 5 bases stayed unmatched. The CDR3: CASSQQRESETQYF. CDR3 sequence (DNA): TGCGCCAGCAGCCAGCAGCGGGAGTCGGAGACCCAGTACTTC.

This clonotype occurred a few times. The chain couples TRBV24-1 to TRBJ2-3, with D perhaps given as TRBD1 or TRBD2 (5 bases each). CDR3 length: 16 residues. Germline-derived CDR1 and CDR2 are KGHDR and SFDVKD. Trimming removed 4 bases from V and 8 bases from J, with 21 bases in between. As DNA, the CDR3 is TGTGCCACCAGTGACCCCACCGGGACGCCTTATACTACGCAGTATTTT. Protein product: CATSDPTGTPYTTQYF.

The chain couples TRBV29-1 to TRBJ2-3; 7 nucleotides align to TRBD2. This CDR3 region has 14 residues. CDR1 and CDR2 (germline): SQVTM, ANQGSEA. CDR3 DNA sequence: TGCAGTACGTTGGGGCTAGCGGCCACAGATACGCAGTATTTT. Protein: CSTLGLAATDTQYF.

The chain recombines TRBV20-1 with TRBJ2-6, with 7 nucleotides matching TRBD2. This CDR3 contains 16 residues. The ends lost 6 bases at V and 1 base at J; junction bases unmatched: 9. The V gene's germline CDR1 is DFQATT and CDR2 SNEGSKA (reference sequence). The chain's CDR3 is CSATGRGSSGANVLTF. CDR3 nucleotide sequence: TGCAGTGCCACGGGGCGGGGGAGTTCTGGGGCCAACGTCCTGACTTTC.